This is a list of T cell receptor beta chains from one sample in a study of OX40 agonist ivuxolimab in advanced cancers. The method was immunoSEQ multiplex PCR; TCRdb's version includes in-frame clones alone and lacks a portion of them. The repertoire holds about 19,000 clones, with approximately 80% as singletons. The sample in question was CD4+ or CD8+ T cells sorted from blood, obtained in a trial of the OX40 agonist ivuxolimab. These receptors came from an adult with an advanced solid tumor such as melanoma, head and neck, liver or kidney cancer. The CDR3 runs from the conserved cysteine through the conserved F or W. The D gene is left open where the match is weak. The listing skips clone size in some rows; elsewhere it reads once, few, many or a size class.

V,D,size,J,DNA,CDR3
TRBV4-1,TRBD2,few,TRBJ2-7,TGCGCCAGCAGCCAAGATAGCGGGGGGGCCGACGAGCAGTACTTC,CASSQDSGGADEQYF
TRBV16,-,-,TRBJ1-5,TGTGCCAGCAGCCAATCCCCGACAGGTTACAATCAGCCCCAGCATTTT,CASSQSPTGYNQPQHF
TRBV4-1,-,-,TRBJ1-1,TGCGCCAGCAGCCAAGGTTCATGGGCTTTCTTT,CASSQGSWAFF
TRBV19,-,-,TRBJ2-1,TGTGCCAGTAGTATAGGGTCGAATGAGCAGTTCTTC,CASSIGSNEQFF
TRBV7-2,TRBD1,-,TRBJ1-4,TGTGCCAGCAGCCAGGGGGGGGCTGGTGAAAAACTGTTTTTT,CASSQGGAGEKLFF
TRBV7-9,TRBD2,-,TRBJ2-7,TGTGCCAGCAGCTTAGCGGGACTAGCGGAAGGCTCCTACGAGCAGTACTTC,CASSLAGLAEGSYEQYF
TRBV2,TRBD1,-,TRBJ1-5,TGTGCCAGCAGGACTGGGACAGCTAGCAATCAGCCCCAGCATTTT,CASRTGTASNQPQHF
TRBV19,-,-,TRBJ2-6,TGTGCCAGTAGTATTCCGGGAGTTCCCTCTGGGGCCAACGTCCTGACTTTC,CASSIPGVPSGANVLTF
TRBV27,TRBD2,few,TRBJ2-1,TGTGCCAGCAGAACCGCCGGGACTAGCCGATCCTGGGAGCAGTTCTTC,CASRTAGTSRSWEQFF
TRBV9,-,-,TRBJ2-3,TGTGCCAGCAGTCCATCCGGCACAGATACGCAGTATTTT,CASSPSGTDTQYF
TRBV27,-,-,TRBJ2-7,TGTGCCAGCAGTTTAGGCGGAGGTTTTCGGTACGAGCAGTACTTC,CASSLGGGFRYEQYF
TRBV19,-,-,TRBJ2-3,TGTGCCAGTAGGGAGCAAGCGTGGGTGGGCGCAGATACGCAGTATTTT,CASREQAWVGADTQYF
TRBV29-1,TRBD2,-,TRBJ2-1,TGCAGCGTTGAAGATCTGTCTCGCGGGAGCGGCCCGGGTGAGCAGTTCTTC,CSVEDLSRGSGPGEQFF
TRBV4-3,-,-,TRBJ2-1,TGCGCCAGCAGCCAAGATCGATTTCAGCTCAATGAGCAGTTCTTC,CASSQDRFQLNEQFF
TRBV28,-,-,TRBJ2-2,TGTGCCAGCAGTCTCCTCGGGGAGCTGTTTTTT,CASSLLGELFF
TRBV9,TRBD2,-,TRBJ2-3,TGTGCCAGCAGCGGGTCGGAGCGGGATCGCACAGATACGCAGTATTTT,CASSGSERDRTDTQYF
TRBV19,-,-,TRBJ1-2,TGTGCCAGTAGTCCGGGGACGGGACCCTATGGCTACACCTTC,CASSPGTGPYGYTF
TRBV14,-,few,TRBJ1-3,TGTGCCAGCAGCCAACCTATAAACGCCGCCGACAGGTCTGGAAACACCATATATTTT,CASSQPINAADRSGNTIYF
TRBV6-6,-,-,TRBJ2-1,TGTGCCAGCAGTTACGAAGGGGTTAACAATGAGCAGTTCTTC,CASSYEGVNNEQFF
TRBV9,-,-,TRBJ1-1,TGTGCCAGCAGCGGACAGGCGAACACTGAAGCTTTCTTT,CASSGQANTEAFF
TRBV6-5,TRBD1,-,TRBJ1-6,TGTGCCAGCAGGCGACAGGGCTTTAATTCACCCCTCCACTTT,CASRRQGFNSPLHF
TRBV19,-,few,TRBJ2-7,TGTGCCAGTAGTATCGGTACAGGGAAAGTGTACGAGCAGTACTTC,CASSIGTGKVYEQYF
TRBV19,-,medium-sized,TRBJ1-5,TGTGCCAGTAGTAGGGGCACGAGGGGTTTCAATCAGCCCCAGCATTTT,CASSRGTRGFNQPQHF
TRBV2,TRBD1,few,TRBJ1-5,TGTGCCAGCAGTGGGGGGACAGGGCTTCAGCCCCAGCATTTT,CASSGGTGLQPQHF
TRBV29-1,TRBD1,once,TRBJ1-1,TGCAGCGTTAACCAACGGGACAGGGGGCCTAAGAACACTGAAGCTTTCTTT,CSVNQRDRGPKNTEAFF
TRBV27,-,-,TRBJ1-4,TGTGCCAGCAGTTTCGGGGGTACTAATGAAAAACTGTTTTTT,CASSFGGTNEKLFF
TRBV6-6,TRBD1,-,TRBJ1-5,TGTGCCAGCAGTGCATTAAGGACAGGGAATCAGCCCCAGCATTTT,CASSALRTGNQPQHF
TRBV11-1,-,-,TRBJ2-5,TGTGCCAGCAGCGCCTCGACAGCCCCTCAAGAGACCCAGTACTTC,CASSASTAPQETQYF
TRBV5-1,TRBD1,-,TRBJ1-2,TGCGCCAGCAGCATTACAGGGGGTTATGGCTACACCTTC,CASSITGGYGYTF
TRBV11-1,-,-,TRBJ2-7,TGTGCCAGCAGCAAGGACGGGTCCGACGAGCAGTACTTC,CASSKDGSDEQYF
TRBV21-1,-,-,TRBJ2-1,TGTGCCAGCAGCAATGGTGGGTCCAGATCCTCCTACAATGAGCAGTTCTTC,CASSNGGSRSSYNEQFF
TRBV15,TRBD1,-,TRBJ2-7,TGTGCCACCAGCAGCGGGACAGGGGGCCCCCTTTACGAGCAGTACTTC,CATSSGTGGPLYEQYF
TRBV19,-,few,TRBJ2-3,TGTGCCAGTAGTATGGGCGGGTTTTCAGATACGCAGTATTTT,CASSMGGFSDTQYF
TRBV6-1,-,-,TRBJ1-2,TGTGCCAGCAGTCCCTGGACGGGAGATAGCTACACCTTC,CASSPWTGDSYTF
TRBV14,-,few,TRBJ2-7,TGTGCCAGCAGCCCCACGGGTGGTCCCTACGAGCAGTACTTC,CASSPTGGPYEQYF
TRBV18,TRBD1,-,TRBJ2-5,TGTGCCAGCTCGGATCAAGGACAGGGGGTTCCCAGAGAGACCCAGTACTTC,CASSDQGQGVPRETQYF
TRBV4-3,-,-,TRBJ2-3,TGCGCCAGCAGCCAAGCGAGGACTAGCACAGATACGCAGTATTTT,CASSQARTSTDTQYF
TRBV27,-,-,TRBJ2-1,TGTGCCAGCAGTTACTACAATGAGCAGTTCTTC,CASSYYNEQFF
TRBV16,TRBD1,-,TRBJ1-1,TGTGCCAGCAGCCAATCGCCAGCCCTGACAGGGGGTAACACTGAAGCTTTCTTT,CASSQSPALTGGNTEAFF
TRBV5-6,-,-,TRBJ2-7,TGTGCCAGCAGCTCCTCCTACGAGCAGTACTTC,CASSSSYEQYF
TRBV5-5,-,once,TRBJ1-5,TGTGCCAGCAGCTTGGCCCCCCCGGGCAATCAGCCCCAGCATTTT,CASSLAPPGNQPQHF